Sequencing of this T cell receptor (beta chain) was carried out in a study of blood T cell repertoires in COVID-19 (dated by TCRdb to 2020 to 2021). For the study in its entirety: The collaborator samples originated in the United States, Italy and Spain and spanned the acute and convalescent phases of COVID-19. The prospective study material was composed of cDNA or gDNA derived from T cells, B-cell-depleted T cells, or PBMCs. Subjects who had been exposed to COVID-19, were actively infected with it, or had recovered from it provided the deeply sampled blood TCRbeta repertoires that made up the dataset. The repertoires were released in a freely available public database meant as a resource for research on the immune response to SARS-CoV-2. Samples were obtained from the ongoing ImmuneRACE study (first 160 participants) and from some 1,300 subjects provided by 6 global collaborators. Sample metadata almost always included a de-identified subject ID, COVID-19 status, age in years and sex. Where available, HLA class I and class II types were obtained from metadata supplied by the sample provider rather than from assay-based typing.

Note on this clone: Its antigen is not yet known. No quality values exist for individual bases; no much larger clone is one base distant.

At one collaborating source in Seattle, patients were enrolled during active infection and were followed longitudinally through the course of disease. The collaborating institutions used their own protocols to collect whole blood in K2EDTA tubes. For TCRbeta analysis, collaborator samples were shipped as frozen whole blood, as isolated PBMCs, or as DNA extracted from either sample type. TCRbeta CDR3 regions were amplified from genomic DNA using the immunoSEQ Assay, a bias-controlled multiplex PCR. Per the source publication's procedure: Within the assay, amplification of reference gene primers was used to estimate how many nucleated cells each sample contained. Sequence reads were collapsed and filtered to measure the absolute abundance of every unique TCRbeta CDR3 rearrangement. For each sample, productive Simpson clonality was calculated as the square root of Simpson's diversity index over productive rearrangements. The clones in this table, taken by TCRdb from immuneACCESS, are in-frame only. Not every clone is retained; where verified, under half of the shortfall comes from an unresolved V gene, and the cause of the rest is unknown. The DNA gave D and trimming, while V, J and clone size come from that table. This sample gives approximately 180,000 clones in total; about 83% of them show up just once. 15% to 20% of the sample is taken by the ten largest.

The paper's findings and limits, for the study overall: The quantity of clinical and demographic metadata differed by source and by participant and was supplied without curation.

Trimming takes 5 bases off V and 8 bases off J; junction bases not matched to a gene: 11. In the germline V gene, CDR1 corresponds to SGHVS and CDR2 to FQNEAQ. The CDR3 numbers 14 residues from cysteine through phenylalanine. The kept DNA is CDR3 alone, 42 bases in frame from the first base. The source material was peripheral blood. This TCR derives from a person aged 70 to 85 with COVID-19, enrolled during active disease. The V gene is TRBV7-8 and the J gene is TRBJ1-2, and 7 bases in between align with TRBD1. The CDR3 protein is CASSLNRGSRGYTF. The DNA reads TGTGCCAGCAGCCTTAACAGGGGAAGTAGAGGCTACACCTTC.